This record concerns one T cell receptor (beta chain) sequence. This clone showed up just a few times. No antigen is known for it. No base quality information exists; no much larger clone differs at one position. This entry is derived from a study of shared clonotypes between healthy human individuals (dated by TCRdb to 2019 to 2021). A note on the overall study: The cohort included three men and a couple of women between 18 and 49 years of age. For each donor, three plates each were used for CD4 naive and CD4 memory, two plates were used for CD8 naive, and one plate was used for CD8 memory. Blood TCR repertoires of about 5 healthy adults were deeply sequenced to estimate repertoire size and the extent of clonotype sharing between individuals. To increase sequencing depth and limit assay-specific biases, TCR repertoire library preparation and sequencing were carried out by different laboratories using diverse techniques. Between about 0.94 and 10 billion PBMCs per donor were obtained by leukapheresis. What the work shows at the level of the full study, not this receptor alone: Naive subsets generally had larger estimated clonotype richness than memory subsets. Compared with non-shared clonotypes, the clonotypes found in all four sorted-subset donors had higher generation probabilities. Even with the large sequencing depth, rarefaction of the sorted-subset datasets indicated that sequencing was incomplete. Sampling was restricted to blood, and TCR repertoires in tissue are likely to differ from TCR repertoires in blood. Because the study included only a small number of donors, the genetic and exposure-history diversity represented was limited. Across a few donors, around 5.4% of naive CD4, 3% to 4% of naive CD8, under 2.5% of memory CD4, and about 0.4% of memory CD8 clonotypes were shared. Based on pairwise subsampling, the degree of clonotype sharing among donors was expected to be affected by sequencing depth.

The CDR1 and CDR2 encoded by the germline V gene are SGHAT and FQNNGV. Measured from the cysteine to the phenylalanine, the CDR3 is 15 residues long. The kept DNA is CDR3 alone, 45 bases in frame from the first base. The V and J ends are trimmed by 3 bases and 4 bases, leaving 13 bases between them. The donors were healthy, HIV-negative adults with no recently reported acute infections or vaccinations. Every donor was a Caucasian adult living in Nashville, Tennessee, USA. CD4+ T cells were enriched through magnetic negative selection, after which naive cells were positively selected on CD45RA and the remaining negative fraction served as the memory subset. Blood was obtained by leukapheresis, after which PBMCs were separated by Ficoll-Histopaque density gradient centrifugation and cryopreserved in liquid nitrogen vapor phase. Purity and quantity of every magnetically sorted T cell population were checked by analytical flow cytometry. Genomic DNA was isolated from every sorted fraction and measured by UV absorbance on a Nanodrop 2000c.

Using the deep immunoSEQ assay, multiplex PCR amplified TCR CDR3 regions from genomic DNA. For each cell subset, the extracted genomic DNA was distributed evenly across all wells of several immunoSEQ 96-well plates, and each plate served as one replicate. Each replicate PCR for sorted subsets received about 210 ng genomic DNA, equal to tens of thousands of T cell genomes. Purified libraries were quantified with a Qubit 3.0 fluorometer, sized on a Bioanalyzer 2100, and re-quantified with the KAPA Library Quantification kit. Each immunoSEQ 96-well plate was sequenced on its own single-read 150-cycle Illumina NextSeq 550 flow cell. Processing in the source paper ran as follows. Because only junctional sequences without quality scores were contained in the immunoSEQ output, filtering matching that applied to full-length reads could not be performed. To assign V/J genes and CDR3, sequences were annotated using PyIR, a Python wrapper for IgBLAST v1.9, with IMGT germline references. Any read was removed if the V/J assignment was weak (E-value above 1e-6), the CDR3 was missing, or the read contained stop codons, out-of-frame junctions, or ambiguous translated residues. A V3J clonotype was defined by an identical inferred V gene, J gene, and CDR3 amino acid sequence. To compute the percentage overlap between repertoires, the number of shared unique clonotypes was divided by the size of the smaller repertoire. Richness of each repertoire was evaluated using RTK rarefaction, the Chao1 estimator, and Recon v2.1 estimates of unobserved clonotypes. Generation probabilities were computed with OLGA for all TCRbeta clonotypes obtained by the gDNA method from a handful of donors. TCRdb provides this immuneACCESS table in a form limited to in-frame rearrangements. Some clones are lacking; in checked studies, under half of them reflect an unresolved V gene, and why the rest are absent is not known. Clone size and V and J calls were adopted from that table, with D and trimming inferred from the DNA. Recorded for this sample are around 200,000 clones; around 63% of them occurred a single time. In total, the top ten clones hold roughly 10% of the sample.

The rearranged chain carries TRBV11-2 and TRBJ2-1, with no confidently assigned D gene. The sample comprised memory CD4+ T cells sorted from blood. According to the study, the label for this sample's cell subset or site signals: CD45RA-negative fraction. The sequence came from a man aged 25-40 years in good health. CDR3 protein: CASSFTSRLYNEQFF. The base sequence is TGTGCCAGCAGCTTTACAAGCCGGCTATACAATGAGCAGTTCTTC.